This T cell receptor beta chain is drawn from a study of early stage breast cancer tumors. Study in general: Most invasive tumors, about 70% of the 16, were ER+/PR+/HER2-.

The method was immunoSEQ multiplex PCR; TCRdb's version includes in-frame clones alone and lacks a portion of them. The sample shows 25,000 to 35,000 clones, 60% to 80% of them seen only once. Tumor samples used roughly 20-50 mg of diced tissue. The CDR3 covers 17 residues. The germline V and J ends were trimmed by 5 bases and 0 bases, with 14 bases remaining between them. Germline values: CDR1 PRHDT, CDR2 FYEKMQ (reference sequence). The sample taken for sequencing was breast tumor tissue. This TCR derives from a person aged 25 to 39 with breast cancer. The genes are TRBV13 and TRBJ2-6; a possible D gene is TRBD2 (5 bases). The CDR3 DNA reads TGTGCCAGCAGCCGAGGCGGGTCCCCCTCTGGGGCCAACGTCCTGACTTTC. Translation: CASSRGGSPSGANVLTF.